The next 10 T cell receptor beta chains were all read from a single sample in a study of blood T cell repertoires in COVID-19. Produced via immunoSEQ multiplex PCR; TCRdb's table is partial and in-frame only. The sample carries around 280,000 clones, around 85% recorded once. What was sequenced was peripheral blood. All receptors derive from a woman aged 45-59 years with active or convalescent COVID-19.

V and J are TRBV6-1 and TRBJ1-2; D not resolved. The CDR3 sequence is 14 residues long. The V and J ends lost 1 base and 4 bases respectively, with 10 bases between them. The germline CDR1 and CDR2 sequences are MNHNS and SASEGT. In DNA form, the CDR3 reads TGTGCCAGCAGTGAAGTATGGTCGGGCTATGGCTACACCTTC. Its translation is CASSEVWSGYGYTF.

CDR3 in DNA: TGCAGCGCCGAGACAGGGGGCGACGGCTATGGCTACACCTTC. Translation: CSAETGGDGYGYTF. The V and J genes are TRBV29-1 and TRBJ1-2; 10 nucleotides match TRBD1. Germline CDR1 is SQVTM and CDR2 is ANQGSEA. The CDR3 contains 14 residues. J was trimmed by 4 bases and V by 7 bases; bases with no gene match: 9.

A remark on this clone: The same CDR3 arises from other DNA sequences in this sample as well. The chain is built from TRBV19 and TRBJ2-3; D unresolved. Germline lookup yields CDR1 LNHDA and CDR2 SQIVND (reference sequence). Trimming shortened V by 3 bases and J by 0 bases, and 7 bases separated the two germline ends. The CDR3 is 14 residues long. CDR3 protein: CASSISGSTDTQYF. The CDR3 region has the DNA TGTGCCAGTAGTATTTCCGGGAGCACAGATACGCAGTATTTT.

This chain links TRBV10-1 with TRBJ2-7, with D perhaps matching TRBD1 (6 bases). Germline lookup yields CDR1 WNHNN and CDR2 SYGVQD (reference sequence). V was pared by 0 bases and J by 6 bases, with 12 bases between. This CDR3 is built from 14 residues. CDR3 sequence reads: CASSESTGLGEQYF. The CDR3 DNA follows: TGCGCCAGCAGTGAGTCCACAGGGTTGGGCGAGCAGTACTTC.

The chain links TRBV30 to TRBJ1-5; perhaps TRBD1 as D (5 bases). With 0 bases removed from V and 2 bases from J, the gap between germline ends came to 11 bases. CDR1 is GTSNPN, CDR2 SVGIG, per germline (reference sequence). There are 15 residues in the CDR3. This CDR3 is CAWSVRSGGNQPQHF. The CDR3 nucleotides are TGTGCCTGGAGTGTACGGTCGGGGGGCAATCAGCCCCAGCATTTT.

V gene TRBV6-5 combines with J gene TRBJ1-3; tentatively, D is TRBD1 (5 bases). Germline V gives CDR1 MNHEY, CDR2 SVGAGI. Deletions cut 6 bases from V and 5 bases from J, with 14 bases between. The CDR3 spans 14 residues. The CDR3 spells CASRSSGTRNTIYF. CDR3 DNA: TGTGCCAGCAGATCTTCCGGGACTCGAAACACCATATATTTT.

This clone was counted a single time. CDR3 loop: CASSRQGRVNTEAFF. In DNA, the CDR3 is TGTGCCAGCAGCAGACAGGGGAGGGTGAACACTGAAGCTTTCTTT. The V call is TRBV7-2, the J call TRBJ1-1; TRBD1 agrees at 8 bases. The CDR3 is 15 amino acids. The germline gives CDR1 SGHTA, CDR2 FQGNSA. Unmatched junction bases numbered 5, after V lost 5 bases and J lost 0 bases.

This chain uses TRBV3-1 (or the pseudogene TRBV3-2) with TRBJ2-1, with 11 bases aligning to TRBD2. V lost 6 bases, J lost 8 bases, and 15 bases stayed unmatched. The CDR3 has 17 amino acids. Germline V lookup: CDR1 LGHDT, CDR2 YNNKEL (reference sequence). CDR3 in DNA: TGTGCCAGCAGAAGCAAGGGTACTAGCGGGAGTTTTGATGAGCAGTTCTTC. Protein sequence: CASRSKGTSGSFDEQFF.

The CDR3 loop reads CASSIGWGWDTEAFF. The DNA of the CDR3 is TGTGCCAGCAGCATAGGGTGGGGCTGGGACACTGAAGCTTTCTTT. The chain employs TRBV28 and TRBJ1-1; D might be TRBD1 (5 bases). Germline V CDR1 and CDR2: MDHEN, SYDVKM. The CDR3 runs 15 residues. V dropped 6 bases and J dropped 3 bases, with 17 bases sitting between them.

In its sample, this clone was seen once. J is TRBJ1-1 and V is TRBV5-6; D unclear. The CDR3 runs 14 residues. The germline gives CDR1 SGHDT, CDR2 YYEEEE. The germline V and J ends were trimmed by 4 bases and 3 bases, with 13 bases remaining between them. The CDR3 loop reads CASSPQARDTEAFF. CDR3 nucleotide sequence: TGTGCCAGCAGCCCTCAGGCGAGGGACACTGAAGCTTTCTTT.